These 21 T cell receptor beta chains came from one sample sequenced in a study of blood T cell repertoires in COVID-19. Produced via immunoSEQ multiplex PCR; TCRdb's table is partial and in-frame only. This table has fewer than 450,000 clones, approximately 91% appearing once. Sequenced material: peripheral blood. These receptors were obtained from a woman in her 70s with COVID-19, enrolled during active disease.

This clone was counted a single time. This chain uses TRBV19 with TRBJ1-5; 7 positions match TRBD1. The CDR3 is made up of 17 amino acids. CDR1 is LNHDA, CDR2 SQIVND, per germline (reference sequence). Germline trimming cut 3 bases from V and 0 bases from J; bases unmatched to any gene: 8. The CDR3 nucleotides read TGTGCCAGTAGTATTAACTCGTGGACAGGTAGCAATCAGCCCCAGCATTTT. It codes for CASSINSWTGSNQPQHF.

This clone has just one count. The chain is built from TRBV7-9 and TRBJ1-1; D gene ambiguous. V was pared by 4 bases and J by 5 bases, with 14 bases between. This CDR3 has 14 amino acids. Germline CDR1 reads SEHNR; CDR2 reads FQNEAQ (reference sequence). The CDR3 sequence is CASSSEGNNTEAFF. The CDR3 coding sequence is TGTGCCAGCAGCTCGGAGGGCAATAATACTGAAGCTTTCTTT.

The V and J genes are TRBV7-8 and TRBJ1-5, with D maybe TRBD1 (5 bases). V was shortened by 2 bases and J by 7 bases, with 21 bases between the two germline ends. Germline-derived CDR1 and CDR2 are SGHVS and FQNEAQ. The CDR3 is made up of 17 amino acids. The CDR3: CASSLMGFGREDQPQHF. DNA of the CDR3: TGTGCCAGCAGCTTAATGGGATTCGGCAGGGAAGACCAGCCCCAGCATTTT.

V usage is TRBV28 and J usage is TRBJ1-1; perhaps TRBD1 as D (6 bases). The CDR3 contains 15 residues. Trimming cost V 5 bases and J 3 bases, with 16 bases left between them. Germline V gives CDR1 MDHEN, CDR2 SYDVKM. The CDR3 spells CASSRAGTPDTEAFF. The CDR3 region has the DNA TGTGCCAGCAGTCGCGCCGGGACACCTGACACTGAAGCTTTCTTT.

The chain employs TRBV5-1 and TRBJ2-7; TRBD1 matches at 8 bases. Germline CDR1 and CDR2: SGHRS and YFSETQ. The CDR3 length is 13 residues. The V segment lost 4 bases and the J segment 5 bases; nucleotides outside the gene matches: 5. The CDR3 sequence: CASSDQGANEQYF. CDR3 DNA sequence: TGCGCCAGCAGCGACCAGGGGGCCAACGAGCAGTACTTC.

The rearrangement uses TRBV20-1 and TRBJ1-1; D is unresolved. V was trimmed by 3 bases and J by 5 bases, leaving 7 bases between them. The CDR3 is 11 residues long. Germline V gene sequence: CDR1 DFQATT, CDR2 SNEGSKA (reference sequence). CDR3 nucleotide sequence: TGCAGTGCTAGTCGGGAGACTGAAGCTTTCTTT. Translated: CSASRETEAFF.

This clone came up a few times. The rearrangement joins TRBV7-2 to TRBJ2-1; perhaps TRBD2 as D (6 bases). CDR1 SGHTA and CDR2 FQGNSA come from the germline V gene. CDR3 length: 14 amino acids. The ends were cut back, 7 bases at V and 1 base at J, with 11 bases in the middle. This chain's CDR3 is CASTRTTSYNEQFF. CDR3 DNA sequence: TGTGCCAGCACTAGGACTACTTCCTACAATGAGCAGTTCTTC. The variable domain in full, with the rest retrieved from reference TRBV7-2 and TRBJ2-1, is GAGVSQSPSNKVTEKGKDVELRCDPISGHTALYWYRQSLGQGLEFLIYFQGNSAPDKSGLPSDRFSAERTGGSVSTLTIQRTQQEDSAVYLCASTRTTSYNEQFFGPGTRLTVL.

The V and J genes are TRBV19 and TRBJ2-7; possible D gene TRBD1, 5 bases. The germline V gene encodes CDR1 LNHDA and CDR2 SQIVND (reference sequence). This CDR3 spans 14 amino acids. With 4 bases removed from V and 2 bases from J, the gap between germline ends came to 12 bases. The CDR3 DNA reads as TGTGCCAGTAGTACTTCGGCAGGGCCCTACGAGCAGTACTTC. Translated, it gives CASSTSAGPYEQYF. Full variable domain (missing parts from reference TRBV19 and TRBJ2-7): DGGITQSPKYLFRKEGQNVTLSCEQNLNHDAMYWYRQDPGQGLRLIYYSQIVNDFQKGDIAEGYSVSREKKESFPLTVTSAQKNPTAFYLCASSTSAGPYEQYFGPGTRLTVT.

This clone appeared once. This rearrangement joins TRBV5-1 to TRBJ2-4; 14 positions agree with TRBD2. Trimming took 3 bases from V and 5 from J; bases not matched to a gene: 10. Germline V lookup: CDR1 SGHRS, CDR2 YFSETQ. This CDR3 contains 18 residues. Here the CDR3 DNA reads TGCGCCAGCAGCTACGGACTAGCGGGGGGACCGAATGAAAACATTCAGTACTTC. It codes for CASSYGLAGGPNENIQYF.

This sequence joins TRBV13 and TRBJ2-1, with 7 bases fitting TRBD2. CDR3 length: 15 amino acids. Germline V gene sequence: CDR1 PRHDT, CDR2 FYEKMQ (reference sequence). Losses at the gene ends were 5 bases for V and 1 base for J; bases not matched to a gene: 5. CDR3 in amino acids: CASSGGTTSYNEQFF. DNA for the CDR3: TGTGCCAGCAGCGGAGGGACTACTTCCTACAATGAGCAGTTCTTC.

This clone has a handful of counts. V usage is TRBV7-9 and J usage is TRBJ1-1; D is unclear. The ends were cut back, 5 bases at V and 5 bases at J, with 9 bases in the middle. The CDR3 loop spans 12 amino acids. Per germline, CDR1 SEHNR and CDR2 FQNEAQ (reference sequence). This chain's CDR3 is CASSPWETEAFF. CDR3 DNA sequence: TGTGCCAGCAGCCCCTGGGAGACTGAAGCTTTCTTT.

A word on this clone: Other DNA sequences from this sample encode an identical CDR3 as well. The chain links TRBV9 to TRBJ1-3; D is uncertain. Germline-derived CDR1 and CDR2 are SGDLS and YYNGEE. This CDR3 spans 12 amino acids. V was trimmed by 4 bases and J by 4 bases, leaving 6 bases between them. CDR3 nucleotide sequence: TGTGCCAGCAGCCCGGTAGGAAACACCATATATTTT. Translation gives CASSPVGNTIYF.

On this clone: The sample carries other DNA sequences with the same CDR3. This sequence joins TRBV4-1 and TRBJ1-1, with D perhaps TRBD1 (5 bases). CDR3 length equals 14 residues. Trimming pared 4 bases from V and 0 bases from J, leaving 9 bases between. Germline loops: CDR1 MGHRA, CDR2 YSYEKL. The CDR3 reads CASSPRQLNTEAFF. The CDR3 DNA reads TGCGCCAGCAGCCCCAGACAGTTGAACACTGAAGCTTTCTTT.

V is TRBV9 and J is TRBJ2-2, with 7 positions matching TRBD1. CDR3 length: 14 residues. J lost 3 bases, V lost 4 bases, and 3 bases had no gene match. Germline CDR1 reads SGDLS; CDR2 reads YYNGEE. The CDR3 is CASSSQGYTGELFF. CDR3 DNA sequence: TGTGCCAGCAGCTCACAGGGGTACACCGGGGAGCTGTTTTTT.

The chain uses TRBV5-1 and TRBJ2-5; 11 nucleotides align to TRBD2. This CDR3 contains 17 residues. CDR1 is SGHRS and CDR2 is YFSETQ in the germline V gene. With 1 base clipped from V and 5 bases from J, the junction kept 10 bases outside the gene matches. The CDR3 sequence is CASSLSLLAGEGETQYF. CDR3 nucleotide sequence: TGCGCCAGCAGCTTGTCCTTACTAGCGGGGGAAGGGGAGACCCAGTACTTC.

The V gene is TRBV6-6, the J gene TRBJ2-7, with 13 nucleotides matching TRBD2. Germline values: CDR1 MNHNY, CDR2 SVGAGI (reference sequence). The CDR3 spans 15 residues. V trimming: 5 bases; J trimming: 6 bases; junction bases outside the gene matches: 7. The CDR3: CASSMPTSGGTEQYF. For the CDR3, the DNA is TGTGCCAGCAGTATGCCGACTAGCGGGGGGACCGAGCAGTACTTC.

The rearrangement links TRBV2 to TRBJ2-5; 7 bases fit TRBD2. The CDR3 contains 16 residues. Germline loops: CDR1 SNHLY, CDR2 FYNNEI. J was trimmed by 3 bases and V by 1 base; bases with no gene match: 8. The CDR3 DNA sequence: TGTGCCAGCAGTGAAGGAAGCGGGGCCACTAAAGAGACCCAGTACTTC. Its protein product is CASSEGSGATKETQYF. The full variable domain, rest sourced from reference TRBV2 and TRBJ2-5, is EPEVTQTPSHQVTQMGQEVILRCVPISNHLYFYWYRQILGQKVEFLVSFYNNEISEKSEIFDDQFSVERPDGSNFTLKIRSTKLEDSAMYFCASSEGSGATKETQYFGPGTRLLVL.

The chain combines TRBV2 with TRBJ2-7, with a possible D match to TRBD2 (5 bases). The V and J ends lost 5 bases and 0 bases respectively, with 11 bases between them. Per the germline V gene, CDR1 is SNHLY and CDR2 is FYNNEI. The CDR3 has 14 amino acids. The CDR3 sequence is CASSLLENSYEQYF. CDR3 DNA sequence: TGTGCCAGCAGTCTACTAGAGAACTCCTACGAGCAGTACTTC.

This clone was counted once. V and J are TRBV27 and TRBJ1-1, with 8 bases matching TRBD1. Losses at the gene ends were 6 bases for V and 1 base for J; bases not matched to a gene: 10. The germline V gene encodes CDR1 MNHEY and CDR2 SMNVEV (reference sequence). The CDR3 sequence is 16 residues long. In nucleotides, the CDR3 is TGTGCCAGCAGACTCCTCGACAGGGGCCCGAACACTGAAGCTTTCTTT. This gives the protein CASRLLDRGPNTEAFF.

The chain recombines TRBV18 with TRBJ2-3; D unresolved. V lost 3 bases and J 1 base, leaving 8 bases between the germline ends. The CDR3 contains 14 residues. CDR1 and CDR2 from the germline V gene are KGHSH and LQKENI. This chain's CDR3 is CASSPVSGTDTQYF. The CDR3 nucleotides are TGTGCCAGCTCACCCGTATCCGGCACAGATACGCAGTATTTT.

The chain combines TRBV6-2 or TRBV6-3 with TRBJ2-7, with D possibly TRBD1 on 6 matching bases. The CDR3 spans 13 residues. The germline V gene encodes CDR1 MNHEY and CDR2 SVGEGT. V was clipped by 2 bases and J by 5 bases, with 10 bases between them. CDR3 in DNA: TGTGCCAGCAGTTACCTCGGACAGAACGAGCAGTACTTC. This translates into CASSYLGQNEQYF.